This TCR beta chain comes out of a study of Graves' ophthalmopathy and Graves' hyperthyroidism. Germline CDR1 and CDR2: ENHRY and SYGVKD. The CDR3 spans 13 residues. V shed 10 bases and J 7 bases; nucleotides not matched to a gene: 7. RNA served as the template for amplifying TCR beta CDR3 regions. The first round was an RT-PCR with HTBI primers, and the second round was a multiplex PCR. One entry per CDR3 protein results from TCRdb running MiXCR on the multiplex PCR reads. The sample records 300,000 or so distinct CDR3 sequences, about 17% being singletons. General study findings and limits: Blood also contained most of the expanded thyroid clonotypes above 0.001 frequency.

Every ophthalmopathy donor presented moderate-to-severe activity, CAS ≥3, NOSPECS ≥4 and duration under 3 months. The evidence that diagnosis relied on was clinical symptoms, serum thyroxine, TRAb, thyroid ultrasound and orbital computed tomography. There are many counts of this clonotype. Its antigen is not known. This TCR came from an adult man with Graves' ophthalmopathy. Sequencing was done on a sample of peripheral blood. The chain links TRBV10-3 to TRBJ1-6; TRBD1 agrees at 7 bases. The CDR3 sequence is CATSGTENSPLHF. The CDR3 DNA follows: TGTGCCACCTCCGGGACAGAGAATTCACCCCTCCACTTT.